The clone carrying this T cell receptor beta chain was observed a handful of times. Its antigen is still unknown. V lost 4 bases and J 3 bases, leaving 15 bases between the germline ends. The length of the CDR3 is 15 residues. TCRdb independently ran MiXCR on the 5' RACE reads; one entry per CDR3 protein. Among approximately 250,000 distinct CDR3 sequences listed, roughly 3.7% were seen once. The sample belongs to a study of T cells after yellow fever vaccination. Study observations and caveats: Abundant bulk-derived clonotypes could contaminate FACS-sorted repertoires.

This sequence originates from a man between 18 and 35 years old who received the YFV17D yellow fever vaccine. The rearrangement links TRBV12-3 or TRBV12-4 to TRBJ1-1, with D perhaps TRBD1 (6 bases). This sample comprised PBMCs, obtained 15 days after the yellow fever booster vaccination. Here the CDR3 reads CASSYGGGLDTEAFF. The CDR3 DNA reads TGTGCCAGCAGTTACGGGGGCGGCTTGGACACTGAAGCTTTCTTT.